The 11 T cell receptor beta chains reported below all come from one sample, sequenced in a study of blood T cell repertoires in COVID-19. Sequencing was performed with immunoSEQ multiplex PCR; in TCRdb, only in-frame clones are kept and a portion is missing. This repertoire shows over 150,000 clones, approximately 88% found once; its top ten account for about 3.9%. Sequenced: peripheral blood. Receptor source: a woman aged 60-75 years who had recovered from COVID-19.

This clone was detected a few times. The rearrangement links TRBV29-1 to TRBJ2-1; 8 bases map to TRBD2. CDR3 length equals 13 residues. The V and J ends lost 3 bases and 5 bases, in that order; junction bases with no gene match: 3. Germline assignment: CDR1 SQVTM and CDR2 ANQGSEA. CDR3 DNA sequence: TGCAGCGTTGACAGCGGGGGTAACAATGAGCAGTTCTTC. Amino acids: CSVDSGGNNEQFF.

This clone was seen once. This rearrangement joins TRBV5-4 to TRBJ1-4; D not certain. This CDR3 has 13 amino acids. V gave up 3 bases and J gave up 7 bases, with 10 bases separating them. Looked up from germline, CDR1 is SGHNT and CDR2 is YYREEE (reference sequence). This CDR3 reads CASSSGLSEKLFF. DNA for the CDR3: TGTGCCAGCAGCTCTGGACTTAGTGAAAAACTGTTTTTT.

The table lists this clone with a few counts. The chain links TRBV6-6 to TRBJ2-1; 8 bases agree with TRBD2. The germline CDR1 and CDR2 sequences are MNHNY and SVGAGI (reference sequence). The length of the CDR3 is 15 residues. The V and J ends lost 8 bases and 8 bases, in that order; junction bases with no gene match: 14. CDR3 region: CASVKNGGVIDEQFF. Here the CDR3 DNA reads TGTGCCAGCGTTAAAAACGGGGGGGTAATTGATGAGCAGTTCTTC.

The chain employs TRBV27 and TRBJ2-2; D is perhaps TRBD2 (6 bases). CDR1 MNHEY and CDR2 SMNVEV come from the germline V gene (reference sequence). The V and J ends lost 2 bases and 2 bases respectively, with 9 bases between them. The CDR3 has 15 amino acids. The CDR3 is CASSLGLINTGELFF. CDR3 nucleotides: TGTGCCAGCAGTTTAGGACTAATTAACACCGGGGAGCTGTTTTTT.

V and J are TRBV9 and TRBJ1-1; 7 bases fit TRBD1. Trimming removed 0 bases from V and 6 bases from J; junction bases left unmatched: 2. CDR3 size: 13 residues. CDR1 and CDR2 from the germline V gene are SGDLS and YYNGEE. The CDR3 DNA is TGTGCCAGCAGCGTAGGGGACAGACCTGAAGCTTTCTTT. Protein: CASSVGDRPEAFF.

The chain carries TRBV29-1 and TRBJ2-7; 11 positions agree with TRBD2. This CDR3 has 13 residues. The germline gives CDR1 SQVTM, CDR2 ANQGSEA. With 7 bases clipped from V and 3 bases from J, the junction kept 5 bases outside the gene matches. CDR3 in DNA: TGCAGCGGCCGACTAGCGGGGAGCTACGAGCAGTACTTC. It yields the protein CSGRLAGSYEQYF.

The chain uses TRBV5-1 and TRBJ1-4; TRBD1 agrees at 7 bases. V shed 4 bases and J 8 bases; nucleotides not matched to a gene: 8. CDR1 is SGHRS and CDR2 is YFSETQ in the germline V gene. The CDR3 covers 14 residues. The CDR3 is CASSVMGGQEKLFF. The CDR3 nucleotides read TGCGCCAGCAGCGTTATGGGGGGACAGGAAAAACTGTTTTTT.

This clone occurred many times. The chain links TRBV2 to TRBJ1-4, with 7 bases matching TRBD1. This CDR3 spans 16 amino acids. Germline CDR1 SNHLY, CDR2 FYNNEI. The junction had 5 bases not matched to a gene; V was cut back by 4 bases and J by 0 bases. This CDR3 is CASSARGQATNEKLFF. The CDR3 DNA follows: TGTGCCAGCAGTGCGAGGGGGCAGGCAACTAATGAAAAACTGTTTTTT.

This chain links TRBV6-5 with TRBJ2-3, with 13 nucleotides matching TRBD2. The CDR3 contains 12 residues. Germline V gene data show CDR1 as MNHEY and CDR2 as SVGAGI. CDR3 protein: CGRTSGGDTQYF. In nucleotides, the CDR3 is TGTGGAAGGACTAGCGGGGGAGATACGCAGTATTTT.

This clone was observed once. The CDR3 DNA reads as TGTGCCAGCAGCTTGGGGCAGGGTCTGAACACTGAAGCTTTCTTT. This translates into CASSLGQGLNTEAFF. The J gene is TRBJ1-1, the V gene TRBV5-4, with TRBD1 as a possible D gene (5 bases). Per germline, CDR1 SGHNT and CDR2 YYREEE (reference sequence). The CDR3 extends over 15 amino acids. V was shortened by 0 bases and J by 0 bases, with 9 bases between the two germline ends.

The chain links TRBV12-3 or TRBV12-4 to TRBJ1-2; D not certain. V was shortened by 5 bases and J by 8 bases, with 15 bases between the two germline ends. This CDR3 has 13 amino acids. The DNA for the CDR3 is TGTGCCAGCAGTCTCGGGATTCGCCCCGGCTACACCTTC. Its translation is CASSLGIRPGYTF.